The T cell receptor (beta chain) under discussion was sequenced for a study of T cell changes during pregnancy in multiple sclerosis. The CDR3 is 15 amino acids. Germline CDR1 is LNHNV and CDR2 is YYDKDF (reference sequence). The V and J ends lost 1 base and 2 bases respectively, with 10 bases between them. The repertoire was sequenced with immunoSEQ multiplex PCR; TCRdb's copy has only in-frame clones and lacks some. The sample yields tens of thousands of clones, approximately 90% seen once. The sequence was collected from a female donor in good health, enrolled as a control in a pregnancy study. The sequencing used peripheral blood, collected in the third trimester of pregnancy. The chain is built from TRBV15 and TRBJ2-3; possibly TRBD2 for D (6 bases). The CDR3 nucleotides are TGTGCCACCAGCAGAGGAGTAGCGGTCACAGATACGCAGTATTTT. Translating gives CATSRGVAVTDTQYF. The whole variable domain, remainder taken from reference TRBV15 and TRBJ2-3, is DAMVIQNPRYQVTQFGKPVTLSCSQTLNHNVMYWYQQKSSQAPKLLFHYYDKDFNNEADTPDNFQSRRPNTSFCFLDIRSPGLGDTAMYLCATSRGVAVTDTQYFGPGTRLTVL.